The entry that follows covers one T cell receptor (beta chain) sequence. Its antigen remains unidentified. Germline CDR1 is MDHEN and CDR2 is SYDVKM. CDR3 size: 15 residues. Trimming took off 5 bases at V and 4 bases at J, with 14 bases between the two ends. The source of the sample is a study of OX40 agonist ivuxolimab in advanced cancers. Study overall: Participants averaged approximately 65 years of age (range roughly 23 to 85) and were about 85% male. Findings and limits, study-wide: Some patients without response likewise showed low normalized clonal expansion.

The repertoire was sequenced with immunoSEQ multiplex PCR; TCRdb's copy has only in-frame clones and lacks some. The sample records just under 65,000 clones, more than 80% being singletons. The chain is built from TRBV28 and TRBJ1-4; D may be TRBD1 (6 bases). This TCR came from an adult with an advanced solid tumor such as melanoma, head and neck, liver or kidney cancer. This specimen consisted of CD4+ or CD8+ T cells sorted from blood, obtained in a trial of the OX40 agonist ivuxolimab. CDR3 loop: CASSTLRGLNEKLFF. The CDR3, as DNA: TGTGCCAGCAGTACCCTCAGGGGACTTAATGAAAAACTGTTTTTT.